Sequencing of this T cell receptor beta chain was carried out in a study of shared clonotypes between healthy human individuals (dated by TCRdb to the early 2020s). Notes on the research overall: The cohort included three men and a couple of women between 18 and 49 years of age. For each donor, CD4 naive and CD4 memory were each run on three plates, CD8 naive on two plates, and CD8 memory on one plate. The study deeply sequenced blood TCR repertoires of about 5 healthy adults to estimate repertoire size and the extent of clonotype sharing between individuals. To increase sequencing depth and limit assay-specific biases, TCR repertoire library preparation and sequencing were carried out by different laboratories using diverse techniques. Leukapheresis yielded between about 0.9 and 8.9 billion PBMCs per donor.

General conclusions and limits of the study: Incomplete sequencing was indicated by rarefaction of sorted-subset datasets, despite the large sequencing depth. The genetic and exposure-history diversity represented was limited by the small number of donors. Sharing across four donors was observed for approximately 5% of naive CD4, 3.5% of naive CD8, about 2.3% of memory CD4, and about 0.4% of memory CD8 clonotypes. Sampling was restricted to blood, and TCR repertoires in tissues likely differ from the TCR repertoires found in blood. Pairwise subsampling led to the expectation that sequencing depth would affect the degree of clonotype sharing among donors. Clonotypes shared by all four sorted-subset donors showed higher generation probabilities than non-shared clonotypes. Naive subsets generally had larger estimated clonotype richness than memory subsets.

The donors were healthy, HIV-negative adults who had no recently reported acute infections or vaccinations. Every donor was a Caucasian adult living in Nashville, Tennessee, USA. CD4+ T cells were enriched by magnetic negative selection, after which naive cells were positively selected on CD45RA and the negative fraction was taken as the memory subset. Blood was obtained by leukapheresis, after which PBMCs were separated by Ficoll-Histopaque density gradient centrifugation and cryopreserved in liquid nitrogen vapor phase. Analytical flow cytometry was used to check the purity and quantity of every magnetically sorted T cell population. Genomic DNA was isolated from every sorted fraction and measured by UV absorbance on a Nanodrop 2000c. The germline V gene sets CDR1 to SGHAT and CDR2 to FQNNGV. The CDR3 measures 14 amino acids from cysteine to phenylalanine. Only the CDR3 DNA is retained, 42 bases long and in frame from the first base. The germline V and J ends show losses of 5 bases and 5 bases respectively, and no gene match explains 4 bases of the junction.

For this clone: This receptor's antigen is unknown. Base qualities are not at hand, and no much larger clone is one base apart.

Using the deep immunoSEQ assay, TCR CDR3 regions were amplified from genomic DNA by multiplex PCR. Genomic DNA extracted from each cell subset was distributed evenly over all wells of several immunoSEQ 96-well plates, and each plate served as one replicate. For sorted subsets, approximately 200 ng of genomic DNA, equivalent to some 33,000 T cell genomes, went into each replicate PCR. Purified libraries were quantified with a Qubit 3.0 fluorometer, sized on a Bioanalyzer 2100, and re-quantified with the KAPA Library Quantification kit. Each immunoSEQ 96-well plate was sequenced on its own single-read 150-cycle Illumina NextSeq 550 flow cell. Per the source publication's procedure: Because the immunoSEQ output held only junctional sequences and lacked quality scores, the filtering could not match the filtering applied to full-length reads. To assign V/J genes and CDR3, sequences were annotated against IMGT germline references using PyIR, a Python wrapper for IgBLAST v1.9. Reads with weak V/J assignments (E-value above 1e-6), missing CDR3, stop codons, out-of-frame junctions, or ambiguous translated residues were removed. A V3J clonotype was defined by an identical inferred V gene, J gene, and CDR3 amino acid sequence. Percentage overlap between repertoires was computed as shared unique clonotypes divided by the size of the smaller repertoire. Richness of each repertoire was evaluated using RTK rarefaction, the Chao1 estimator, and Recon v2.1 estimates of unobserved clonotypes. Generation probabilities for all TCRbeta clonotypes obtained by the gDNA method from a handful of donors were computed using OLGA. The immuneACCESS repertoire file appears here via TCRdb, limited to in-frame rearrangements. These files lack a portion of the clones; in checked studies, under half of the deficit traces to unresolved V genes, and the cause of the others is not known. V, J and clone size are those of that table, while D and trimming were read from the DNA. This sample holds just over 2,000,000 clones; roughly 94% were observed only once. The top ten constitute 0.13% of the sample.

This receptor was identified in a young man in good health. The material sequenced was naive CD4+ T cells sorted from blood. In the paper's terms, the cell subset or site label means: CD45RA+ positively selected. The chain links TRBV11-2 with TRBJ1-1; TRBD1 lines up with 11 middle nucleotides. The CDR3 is CASSRTGGGTEAFF. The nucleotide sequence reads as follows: TGTGCCAGCAGCAGGACAGGGGGCGGGACTGAAGCTTTCTTT.